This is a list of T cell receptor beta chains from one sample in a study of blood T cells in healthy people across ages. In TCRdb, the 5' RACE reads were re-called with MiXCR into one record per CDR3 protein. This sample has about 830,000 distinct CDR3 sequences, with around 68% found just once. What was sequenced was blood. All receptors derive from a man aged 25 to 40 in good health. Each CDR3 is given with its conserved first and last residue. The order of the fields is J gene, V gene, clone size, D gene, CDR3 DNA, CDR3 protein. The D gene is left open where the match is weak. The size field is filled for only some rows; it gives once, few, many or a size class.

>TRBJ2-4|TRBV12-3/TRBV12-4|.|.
TGTGCCAGCAGACCCGGAAGAGGCGCTAGCCAGCAGTACTTC
CASRPGRGASQQYF
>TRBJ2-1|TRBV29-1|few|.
TGCAGCGTCACTTACAATGAGCAGTTCTTC
CSVTYNEQFF
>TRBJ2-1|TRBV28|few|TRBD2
TGTGCCAGCAGTTACCCTAGCGGGGGGGCTTCCAATGAGCAGTTCTTC
CASSYPSGGASNEQFF
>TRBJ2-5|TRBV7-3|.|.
TGTGCCAGCAGCTTATTGGGGAACGCTAGAGAGACCCAGTACTTC
CASSLLGNARETQYF
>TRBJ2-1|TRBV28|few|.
TGTGCCAGCAGTTTAAAGGCATTGGATGAGCAGTTCTTC
CASSLKALDEQFF
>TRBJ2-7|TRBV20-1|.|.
TGCAGTGCTAGAGAGATTAAGGGGATATTTTACGAGCAGTACTTC
CSAREIKGIFYEQYF
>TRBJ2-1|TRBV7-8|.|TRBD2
TGTGCCAGCAGCTTAGTTCCAGCGGGGATCAATGAGCAGTTCTTC
CASSLVPAGINEQFF
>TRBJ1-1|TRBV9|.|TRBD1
TGTGCCAGCAGCGCCGGACAGGGGATGGGTAACACTGAAGCTTTCTTT
CASSAGQGMGNTEAFF
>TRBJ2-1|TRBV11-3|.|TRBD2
TGTGCCAGCAGCTTAGGGTTGGGACTAGCGGGGGGAGGTTACAATGAGCAGTTCTTC
CASSLGLGLAGGGYNEQFF
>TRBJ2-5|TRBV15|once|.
TGTGCCACCAGCCCCAGGCAGTCTCAAGAGACCCAGTACTTC
CATSPRQSQETQYF
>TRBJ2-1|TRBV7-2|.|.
TGTGCCAGCAGCTTTCAGGGGGGGGCCTCCTACAATGAGCAGTTCTTC
CASSFQGGASYNEQFF
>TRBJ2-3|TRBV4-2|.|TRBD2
TGTGCCAGCAGCCAAGAAGTGCGGGGGGGCAGTTCAGATACGCAGTATTTT
CASSQEVRGGSSDTQYF
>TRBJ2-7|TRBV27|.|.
TGTGCCAGCAGCGCTCAACGGGGATACGAGCAGTACTTC
CASSAQRGYEQYF
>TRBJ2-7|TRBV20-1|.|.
TGCAGCCTATTTATGGAATTCTCTAACGAGCAGTACTTC
CSLFMEFSNEQYF
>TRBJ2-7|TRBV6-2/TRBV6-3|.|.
TGTGCCAGCAGTTACTCTCGGCAGCGCCGGGTAGACGAGCAGTACTTC
CASSYSRQRRVDEQYF
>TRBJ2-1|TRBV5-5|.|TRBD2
TGTGCCAGCAGCATCCACCTGACTAGCGGCTCCTACAATGAGCAGTTCTTC
CASSIHLTSGSYNEQFF
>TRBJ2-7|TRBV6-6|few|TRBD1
TGTGCCAGCAGTAATCCGGGACAGTCGTACGAGCAGTACTTC
CASSNPGQSYEQYF
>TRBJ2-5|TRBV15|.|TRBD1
TGTGCCACCAGCAGAGGACCCCCGGGACAGACCATCCAAGAGACCCAGTACTTC
CATSRGPPGQTIQETQYF
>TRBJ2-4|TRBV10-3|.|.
TGTGCCATCGGCGACAGTGGGATAACCAAAAACATTCAGTACTTC
CAIGDSGITKNIQYF
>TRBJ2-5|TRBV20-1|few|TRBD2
TGCAGTGCTAGCCCCCTAGCGGGGGGGATACAAGAGACCCAGTACTTC
CSASPLAGGIQETQYF
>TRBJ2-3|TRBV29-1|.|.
TGCAGCGTTGGCCCGTACACAGATACGCAGTATTTT
CSVGPYTDTQYF
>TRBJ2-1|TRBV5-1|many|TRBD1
TGCGCCAGCAGCTTGGGACAGGGGTACAATGAGCAGTTCTTC
CASSLGQGYNEQFF
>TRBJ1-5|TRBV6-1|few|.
TGTGCCAGCAGTGACGCGCAGATCAATCAGCCCCAGCATTTT
CASSDAQINQPQHF
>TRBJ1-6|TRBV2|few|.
TGTGCCAGCAGTGAAGCGCTTGGGGATTCACCCCTCCACTTT
CASSEALGDSPLHF
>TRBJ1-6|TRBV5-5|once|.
TGTGCCAGCAGCACCCGGGACTTGGGCTTTCCTAATTCACCCCTCCACTTT
CASSTRDLGFPNSPLHF
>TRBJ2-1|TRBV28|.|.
TGTGCCACCACCGGACCGGTTGCGAAAGGCCAGTTCTTC
CATTGPVAKGQFF
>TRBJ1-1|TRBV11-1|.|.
TGTGCCAGCAGCTTTGACAGGCGCACTGAAGCTTTCTTT
CASSFDRRTEAFF
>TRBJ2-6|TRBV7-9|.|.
TGTGCCAGCAGCCCACTTGTGTTTGTCGGAGGAACCTCTGGGGCCAACGTCCTGACTTTC
CASSPLVFVGGTSGANVLTF
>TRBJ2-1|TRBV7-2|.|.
TGTGCCAGCAGCTTAGCCGGGACTCCCCAGTTCTTC
CASSLAGTPQFF
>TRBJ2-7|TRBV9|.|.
TGTGCCAGCAGCGTAGGCGGGACCTTCTACGAGCAGTACTTC
CASSVGGTFYEQYF
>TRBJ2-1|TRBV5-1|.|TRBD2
TGCGCCTGCAGCTTGGGAGGGCGGACTAGCGGGCTTGAGCAGTTCTTC
CACSLGGRTSGLEQFF
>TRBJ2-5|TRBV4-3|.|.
TGCGCCAGCAGCCAAGATCCAGGGAGCACTCAGTACTTC
CASSQDPGSTQYF
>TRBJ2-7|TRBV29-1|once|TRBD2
TGCAGCGCAGGTGGGGGTTACGCGGGGGAGGACGAGCAGTACTTC
CSAGGGYAGEDEQYF
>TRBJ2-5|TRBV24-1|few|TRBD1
TGTGCCACCAGTGATACTGGGACAGGGCGCCAAGAGACCCAGTACTTC
CATSDTGTGRQETQYF
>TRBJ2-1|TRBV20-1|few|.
TGCAGTGCTTTCGACTACAATGAGCAGTTCTTC
CSAFDYNEQFF
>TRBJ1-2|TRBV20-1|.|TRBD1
TGCAGTGCTAGTACAGCCGCGACAGGGGCCTTGGGCTACACCTTC
CSASTAATGALGYTF